These T cell receptor beta chains were read from a single sample in a study of shared clonotypes between healthy human individuals. TCRdb's copy holds only in-frame clones and misses some; the assay was immunoSEQ multiplex PCR. The repertoire includes approximately 350,000 clones, 95% to 97% of them detected once, and approximately 0.3% sits in the top ten. Material: memory CD8+ T cells sorted from blood. Receptors were obtained from a man under 40 in good health. The CDR3 runs from the conserved cysteine through the conserved F or W. The order of the fields is J gene, V gene, clone size, D gene, CDR3 DNA, CDR3 protein. D genes are given only for firm matches. Not all rows give a size; the values are once, few, many and, for expanded clones, a class.

>TRBJ2-1|TRBV29-1|.|TRBD2
TGCAGCGTTGGTCCTGGGACTAGCGGGGGTTACAATGAGCAGTTCTTC
CSVGPGTSGGYNEQFF
>TRBJ2-7|TRBV4-2|.|.
TGTGCCAGCAGCCAAGATATTCGCGGCTCCTACGAGCAGTACTTC
CASSQDIRGSYEQYF
>TRBJ1-4|TRBV7-9|.|.
TGTGCCAGCAGCAATTCCATTTTTCGGGTTGCAACTAATGAAAAACTGTTTTTT
CASSNSIFRVATNEKLFF
>TRBJ2-3|TRBV19|.|.
TGTGCCAGTAGTATAACGGCTGCGACCCCAAATACGCAGTATTTT
CASSITAATPNTQYF
>TRBJ2-2|TRBV19|few|TRBD2
TGTGCCAGTAGTATAGCTAGCGGGAACACCGGGGAGCTGTTTTTT
CASSIASGNTGELFF
>TRBJ2-7|TRBV10-3|.|.
TGTGCCATCAGTGAGTTCGGGGGCCAGGGGTACGAGCAGTACTTC
CAISEFGGQGYEQYF
>TRBJ2-2|TRBV4-1|.|TRBD2
TGCGCCAGCAGCCAGCGGGAGAGCACCGGGGAGCTGTTTTTT
CASSQRESTGELFF
>TRBJ2-3|TRBV7-6|.|TRBD2
TGTGCCAGCAGCTCCCGGGAGGGCTCAGATACGCAGTATTTT
CASSSREGSDTQYF
>TRBJ1-1|TRBV6-6|.|.
TGTGCCAGCACCTTCGGGGCGGACACTGAAGCTTTCTTT
CASTFGADTEAFF
>TRBJ2-5|TRBV19|.|TRBD2
TGTGCCAGTAGTCAAAAGCGGGGTGGGCGAGAGACCCAGTACTTC
CASSQKRGGRETQYF
>TRBJ2-2|TRBV4-1|.|TRBD2
TGCGCCAGCAGCCAAGGACCCCTGGCTAGCGGGAAAGGGACCGGGGAGCTGTTTTTT
CASSQGPLASGKGTGELFF